This T cell receptor (beta chain) derives from a study of blood T cell repertoires in COVID-19. Study summary: Samples of COVID-19 (acute and convalescent) were obtained from the United States, Italy and Spain. Sources were T cells, B-cell-depleted T cells, or PBMCs; the material itself was cDNA or gDNA.

This CDR3 is built from 17 residues. CDR1 LGHNA and CDR2 YSLEER come from the germline V gene. V was cut by 2 bases and J by 0 bases, with 16 bases left in between. Authors' processing steps: The authors estimated nucleated cell counts from reference gene primer amplification. Generated by immunoSEQ multiplex PCR, the TCRdb table keeps only in-frame clones and is missing some. Clonal size and the V and J genes are those of that table, whereas D and trimming came from the DNA. The table includes about 200,000 clones, approximately 91% detected once. Sequencing input: peripheral blood. The clonotype comes from a man in his sixties who had recovered from COVID-19. This chain uses TRBV4-3 with TRBJ2-5, with D maybe TRBD2 (5 bases). CDR3 region: CASSQKMSSGYQETQYF. The CDR3 DNA reads as TGCGCCAGCAGCCAAAAGATGTCTTCGGGGTACCAAGAGACCCAGTACTTC.